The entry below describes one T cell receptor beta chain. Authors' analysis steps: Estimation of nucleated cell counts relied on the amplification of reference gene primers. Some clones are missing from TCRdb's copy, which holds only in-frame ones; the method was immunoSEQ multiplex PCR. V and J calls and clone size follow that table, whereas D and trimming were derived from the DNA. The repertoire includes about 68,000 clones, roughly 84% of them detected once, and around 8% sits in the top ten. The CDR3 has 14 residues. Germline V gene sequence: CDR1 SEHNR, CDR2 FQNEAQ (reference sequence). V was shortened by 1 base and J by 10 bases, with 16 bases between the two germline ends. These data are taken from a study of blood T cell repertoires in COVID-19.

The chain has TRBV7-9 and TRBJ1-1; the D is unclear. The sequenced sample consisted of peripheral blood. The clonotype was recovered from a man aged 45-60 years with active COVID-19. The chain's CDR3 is CASSLEPTAASAFF. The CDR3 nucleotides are TGTGCCAGCAGCTTAGAACCCACGGCGGCGTCAGCTTTCTTT.